The 8 T cell receptor beta chains presented below share a single source sample, sequenced in a study of OX40 agonist ivuxolimab in advanced cancers. The data were produced by immunoSEQ multiplex PCR, yet TCRdb's version contains in-frame clones alone and is incomplete. This table holds about 46,000 clones, about 89% found once. This specimen was CD4+ or CD8+ T cells sorted from blood, taken in a trial of the OX40 agonist ivuxolimab. These receptors were obtained from an adult with an advanced solid tumor such as melanoma, head and neck, liver or kidney cancer.

This clone was seen a handful of times. This sequence joins TRBV6-5 and TRBJ2-7, with a possible D match to TRBD1 (6 bases). The V end lost 6 bases, the J end lost 2 bases, and 14 bases lay between the germline ends. The CDR3 has 14 residues. In germline, CDR1 is MNHEY, CDR2 SVGAGI. The CDR3 bases are TGTGCCAGCAGCGTGGGACACCGTCCCTACGAGCAGTACTTC. Its protein product is CASSVGHRPYEQYF.

The rearrangement joins TRBV19 to TRBJ2-3; the match to TRBD1 covers 8 bases. Germline CDR1 reads LNHDA; CDR2 reads SQIVND (reference sequence). This CDR3 has 15 amino acids. J gave up 4 bases and V 3 bases, and 6 bases lay outside the gene matches. DNA of the CDR3: TGTGCCAGTAGTATGGCGGACAGGGAGGCAGATACGCAGTATTTT. Amino acid sequence: CASSMADREADTQYF.

The rearrangement uses TRBV9 and TRBJ1-2; TRBD1 aligns across 8 bases. The CDR3 runs 18 residues. Germline CDR1 reads SGDLS; CDR2 reads YYNGEE. J lost 5 bases, V lost 2 bases, and 17 bases had no gene match. The CDR3 nucleotides are TGTGCCAGCAGCGTCAGTAGTACTCCGACAGGGGTTAGGTATGGCTACACCTTC. Its protein is CASSVSSTPTGVRYGYTF.

This sequence joins TRBV30 and TRBJ1-2; 7 positions agree with TRBD1. Germline V CDR1 and CDR2: GTSNPN, SVGIG (reference sequence). V dropped 0 bases and J dropped 8; count of bases not matched to a gene: 3. The CDR3 length is 12 residues. CDR3 protein: CAWSVEGGGYTF. CDR3 DNA sequence: TGTGCCTGGAGTGTAGAAGGGGGCGGCTACACCTTC.

This chain connects TRBV19 to TRBJ1-2; D gene ambiguous. This CDR3 is built from 11 residues. Germline CDR1 LNHDA, CDR2 SQIVND (reference sequence). Trimming shortened V by 11 bases and J by 5 bases, and 12 bases separated the two germline ends. CDR3 DNA: TGTGCCGTAACAATGGGATATGGCTACACCTTC. It translates to CAVTMGYGYTF.

The V gene is TRBV9, the J gene TRBJ2-1, with TRBD1 as a possible D gene (5 bases). CDR1 is SGDLS and CDR2 is YYNGEE in the germline V gene. The CDR3 totals 15 residues. Trimming stripped 0 bases from V and 2 bases from J, with 9 bases between. Here the CDR3 reads CASSVGAGTYNEQFF. The DNA for the CDR3 is TGTGCCAGCAGCGTAGGGGCAGGGACCTACAATGAGCAGTTCTTC.

The CDR3 bases are TGTGCCACCAGCAGAGATAGGAACTATGGCTACACCTTC. This encodes CATSRDRNYGYTF. The J gene is TRBJ1-2, the V gene TRBV15; D gene ambiguous. This CDR3 is built from 13 residues. Germline CDR1 LNHNV, CDR2 YYDKDF (reference sequence). The V end was cut by 0 bases, the J end by 2 bases, with 4 bases between.

The chain carries TRBV4-1 and TRBJ2-7; maybe TRBD2 (6 bases). Germline CDR1 MGHRA, CDR2 YSYEKL. The CDR3 has 16 residues. The ends were cut back, 0 bases at V and 6 bases at J, with 18 bases in the middle. The CDR3 bases are TGCGCCAGCAGCCAAGATTATTCGTCCCGGGGACTCGAGCAGTACTTC. This codes for CASSQDYSSRGLEQYF.